The 28 T cell receptor beta chains in this list originate from one sample, sequenced in a study of blood T cell repertoires in COVID-19. Repertoires were generated with immunoSEQ multiplex PCR, while TCRdb's copy carries only in-frame clones and drops some. The sample carries more than 110,000 clones, about three quarters recorded once. The specimen sequenced was peripheral blood. All receptors derive from a woman between 45 and 65 years old with active or convalescent COVID-19.

The chain recombines TRBV6-5 with TRBJ2-2, with TRBD1 matching over 7 bases. The CDR3 extends over 14 amino acids. Germline CDR1 reads MNHEY; CDR2 reads SVGAGI. J lost 5 bases, V lost 8 bases, and 8 bases had no gene match. This CDR3 is CASFRGRGTGELFF. For the CDR3, the DNA is TGTGCCAGCTTTAGGGGGCGCGGAACCGGGGAGCTGTTTTTT.

This chain connects TRBV6-2 or TRBV6-3 to TRBJ1-1; D not certain. In germline, CDR1 is MNHEY, CDR2 SVGEGT. The V gene lost 3 bases and the J gene lost 5 bases, with 10 bases spanning the gap. This CDR3 has 13 amino acids. The CDR3: CASSYSEQTEAFF. CDR3 nucleotides: TGTGCCAGCAGTTATAGTGAACAGACTGAAGCTTTCTTT.

The chain carries TRBV30 and TRBJ1-6; a possible D gene is TRBD1 (6 bases). The germline CDR1 and CDR2 sequences are GTSNPN and SVGIG (reference sequence). Trimming left V 5 bases short and J 0 bases short, with 11 bases between. This CDR3 is built from 15 residues. The CDR3 sequence is CAWSLQGSYNSPLHF. CDR3 DNA sequence: TGTGCCTGGTCTTTACAGGGCTCCTATAATTCACCCCTCCACTTT.

The chain links TRBV4-2 to TRBJ2-5; 9 nucleotides line up with TRBD2. The V segment lost 1 base and the J segment 1 base; nucleotides outside the gene matches: 22. Germline lookup yields CDR1 LGHNA and CDR2 YNFKEQ. This CDR3 contains 22 residues. CDR3 bases: TGTGCCAGCAGCCAAGCGGCGGGCGGGGGGGTAAGTTCTCCCCCCCGCCAAGAGACCCAGTACTTC. Its translation: CASSQAAGGGVSSPPRQETQYF.

This sequence joins TRBV5-6 and TRBJ2-3; 9 bases agree with TRBD1. This CDR3 contains 15 residues. Germline V gives CDR1 SGHDT, CDR2 YYEEEE. V trimming: 4 bases; J trimming: 5 bases; junction bases outside the gene matches: 8. The CDR3, as DNA: TGTGCCAGCAGCACAGGACAGGGGATGGGAGATACGCAGTATTTT. It codes for CASSTGQGMGDTQYF.

The chain links TRBV4-2 to TRBJ1-6; TRBD1 matches 7 bases. Germline CDR1 LGHNA, CDR2 YNFKEQ. This CDR3 contains 20 residues. The V segment lost 0 bases and the J segment 8 bases; nucleotides outside the gene matches: 19. The CDR3: CASSQEVQGSYNTRDSPLHF. CDR3 nucleotides: TGTGCCAGCAGCCAAGAAGTACAGGGGTCCTACAATACGAGAGATTCACCCCTCCACTTT.

CDR3 residues: CASSVAGGQGYEQYF. The CDR3 DNA reads as TGTGCCAGCAGCGTTGCGGGGGGGCAAGGCTACGAGCAGTACTTC. This chain connects TRBV9 to TRBJ2-7, with 9 positions matching TRBD2. V shed 2 bases and J 3 bases; nucleotides not matched to a gene: 6. CDR3 length equals 15 residues. CDR1 is SGDLS, CDR2 YYNGEE, per germline.

The rearrangement uses TRBV2 and TRBJ1-5; 7 positions match TRBD1. J gave up 15 bases and V 3 bases, and 8 bases lay outside the gene matches. Germline CDR1 is SNHLY and CDR2 is FYNNEI. The CDR3 consists of 12 residues. CDR3 in amino acids: CASSDGRGGGHF. The CDR3, as DNA: TGTGCCAGCAGTGACGGTAGAGGGGGCGGGCATTTT. The entire variable domain, with the rest obtained from reference TRBV2 and TRBJ1-5, is as follows: EPEVTQTPSHQVTQMGQEVILRCVPISNHLYFYWYRQILGQKVEFLVSFYNNEISEKSEIFDDQFSVERPDGSNFTLKIRSTKLEDSAMYFCASSDGRGGGHFGDGTRLSIL.

This rearrangement joins TRBV10-3 to TRBJ2-3; 7 bases map to TRBD2. The germline gives CDR1 ENHRY, CDR2 SYGVKD. J was trimmed by 0 bases and V by 2 bases; bases with no gene match: 2. CDR3 length: 15 amino acids. The CDR3 region has the DNA TGTGCCATCAGTGAGCGGGAGGACAGCACAGATACGCAGTATTTT. Its protein product is CAISEREDSTDTQYF.

The CDR3 DNA is TGTGCCAGCAGTTTATACCGGGGAACTAATGAAAAACTGTTTTTT. Protein sequence: CASSLYRGTNEKLFF. V is TRBV28 and J is TRBJ1-4; D unclear. The CDR3 covers 15 residues. Trimming took off 1 base at V and 1 base at J, with 7 bases between the two ends. Per germline, CDR1 MDHEN and CDR2 SYDVKM.

J is TRBJ1-5 and V is TRBV30, with 7 bases lining up with TRBD1. V dropped 5 bases and J dropped 2; count of bases not matched to a gene: 3. The CDR3 runs to 13 residues. Germline loops: CDR1 GTSNPN, CDR2 SVGIG (reference sequence). The CDR3 sequence: CAWATGGNQPQHF. Written as DNA, the CDR3 is TGTGCCTGGGCAACAGGGGGCAATCAGCCCCAGCATTTT. Full variable domain (outside the CDR3, taken from reference TRBV30 and TRBJ1-5): SQTIHQWPATLVQPVGSPLSLECTVEGTSNPNLYWYRQAAGRGLQLLFYSVGIGQISSEVPQNLSASRPQDRQFILSSKKLLLSDSGFYLCAWATGGNQPQHFGDGTRLSIL.

The chain uses TRBV5-5 and TRBJ2-1; 7 nucleotides line up with TRBD2. Looked up from germline, CDR1 is SGHKS and CDR2 is YYEKEE (reference sequence). With V trimmed by 2 bases and J by 4 bases, 6 bases remained unmatched. The CDR3 contains 15 residues. The CDR3: CASSFLADLYNEQFF. For the CDR3, the DNA is TGTGCCAGCAGCTTTCTAGCGGATTTATACAATGAGCAGTTCTTC. Looking up the rest from reference TRBV5-5 and TRBJ2-1 gives the full variable domain: DAGVTQSPTHLIKTRGQQVTLRCSPISGHKSVSWYQQVLGQGPQFIFQYYEKEERGRGNFPDRFSARQFPNYSSELNVNALLLGDSALYLCASSFLADLYNEQFFGPGTRLTVL.

This chain uses TRBV28 with TRBJ1-1; possibly TRBD1 for D (6 bases). The CDR3 sequence is 16 residues long. Per the germline V gene, CDR1 is MDHEN and CDR2 is SYDVKM. Trimming took off 4 bases at V and 0 bases at J, with 15 bases between the two ends. The CDR3 protein is CASSYGMDSLNTEAFF. The CDR3 DNA sequence: TGTGCCAGCAGTTACGGCATGGACAGCCTGAACACTGAAGCTTTCTTT.

The rearrangement uses TRBV3-1 (or the pseudogene TRBV3-2) and TRBJ1-2; D gene ambiguous. CDR1 and CDR2 (germline): LGHDT, YNNKEL (reference sequence). The V and J ends lost 1 base and 7 bases respectively, with 13 bases between them. This CDR3 spans 14 amino acids. The CDR3 DNA reads as TGTGCCAGCAGCCAAGCCGGGAGAGAGTTTGGCTACACCTTC. Protein: CASSQAGREFGYTF.

This clone was counted a single time. The chain carries TRBV7-2 and TRBJ1-1; D perhaps matches TRBD1 (5 bases). CDR3 length equals 14 residues. CDR1 and CDR2 from the germline V gene are SGHTA and FQGNSA. The V end was cut by 4 bases, the J end by 3 bases, with 12 bases between. The CDR3 DNA sequence: TGTGCCAGCAGCTCGGGGGGGTTCGACACTGAAGCTTTCTTT. As protein: CASSSGGFDTEAFF. Based on the CDR3 plus reference TRBV7-2 and TRBJ1-1, the full variable domain is GAGVSQSPSNKVTEKGKDVELRCDPISGHTALYWYRQSLGQGLEFLIYFQGNSAPDKSGLPSDRFSAERTGGSVSTLTIQRTQQEDSAVYLCASSSGGFDTEAFFGQGTRLTVV.

The chain has TRBV7-8 and TRBJ2-2; TRBD2 agrees at 11 bases. Germline values: CDR1 SGHVS, CDR2 FQNEAQ. The CDR3 length is 15 residues. The V gene end was trimmed by 5 bases and the J gene end by 7 bases; junction bases not matched to a gene: 6. CDR3 DNA: TGTGCCAGCAGCCGTAGCGGGGGGGCCGGCGGGGAGCTGTTTTTT. Amino acid sequence: CASSRSGGAGGELFF.

This clone appeared once. The chain links TRBV6-1 to TRBJ2-1; 13 nucleotides agree with TRBD2. The CDR3 runs to 17 residues. Germline values: CDR1 MNHNS, CDR2 SASEGT. The V gene end was trimmed by 0 bases and the J gene end by 7 bases; junction bases not matched to a gene: 6. The CDR3 DNA reads TGTGCCAGCAGTGAAGCAGTGACTAGCGGGAGGAGGAATGAGCAGTTCTTC. This translates into CASSEAVTSGRRNEQFF.

This clone was recorded once. The chain couples TRBV5-1 to TRBJ2-1; D perhaps matches TRBD2 (6 bases). This CDR3 contains 15 residues. Between the trimmed V and J ends, which lost 0 bases and 7 bases, there was a span of 14 bases. Germline loops: CDR1 SGHRS, CDR2 YFSETQ. The CDR3 coding sequence is TGCGCCAGCAGCTTGGTGGGGGAGGCCGAGAATGAGCAGTTCTTC. This gives the protein CASSLVGEAENEQFF.

The chain carries TRBV7-2 and TRBJ2-1; 8 bases line up with TRBD2. The J segment lost 8 bases and the V segment lost 2 bases, leaving 14 bases of the junction unmatched. Germline loops: CDR1 SGHTA, CDR2 FQGNSA. There are 17 residues in the CDR3. The CDR3 DNA reads as TGTGCCAGCAGCTTAAGAACTAGCGGTGCTGGGGTGCATGAGCAGTTCTTC. Translation: CASSLRTSGAGVHEQFF.

The CDR3 bases are TGTGCCACCAGCACCCGTGGCCTAGAGCGGGAGCGGGCGTGGGACAATGAGCAGTTCTTC. Its translation is CATSTRGLERERAWDNEQFF. V and J are TRBV15 and TRBJ2-1, with 8 nucleotides matching TRBD2. The V gene end was trimmed by 4 bases and the J gene end by 5 bases; junction bases not matched to a gene: 22. From germline, CDR1 is LNHNV and CDR2 YYDKDF (reference sequence). The CDR3 loop spans 20 amino acids.

The chain has TRBV6-2 or TRBV6-3 and TRBJ2-7, with TRBD2 matching over 12 bases. The V segment lost 5 bases and the J segment 7 bases; nucleotides outside the gene matches: 12. The CDR3 has 16 residues. Germline lookup yields CDR1 MNHEY and CDR2 SVGEGT. In nucleotides, the CDR3 is TGTGCCAGCAGTCGCCCCGGACTAGCGGGACAGGGAGAGCAGTACTTC. Translated, it gives CASSRPGLAGQGEQYF.

This clone occurred once. For the CDR3, the DNA is TGTGCCACCAGTGAGCGACGGTGGAGCGGCTACACCTTC. It specifies CATSERRWSGYTF. The V call is TRBV24-1, the J call TRBJ1-2; D unclear. Looked up from germline, CDR1 is KGHDR and CDR2 is SFDVKD. The CDR3 spans 13 residues. V was trimmed by 4 bases and J by 8 bases, leaving 13 bases between them.

The rearrangement links TRBV28 to TRBJ1-2; no firm D call. CDR1 MDHEN and CDR2 SYDVKM come from the germline V gene. Deletions cut 2 bases from V and 5 bases from J, with 15 bases between. The CDR3 covers 15 residues. The CDR3 spells CASSLNLPGGYGYTF. The CDR3 region has the DNA TGTGCCAGCAGTTTAAATCTTCCAGGAGGTTATGGCTACACCTTC.

The chain links TRBV5-1 to TRBJ1-5; possible D gene TRBD1, 5 bases. The germline V gene encodes CDR1 SGHRS and CDR2 YFSETQ. V shed 4 bases and J shed 1 base, with 12 bases lying between them. This CDR3 region has 15 residues. CDR3 sequence: CASSPGRDSNQPQHF. CDR3 nucleotides: TGCGCCAGCAGCCCCGGGAGGGACAGCAATCAGCCCCAGCATTTT.

The rearrangement uses TRBV7-9 and TRBJ2-1; 15 bases are shared with TRBD2. The CDR3 totals 17 residues. V trimming: 5 bases; J trimming: 4 bases; junction bases outside the gene matches: 6. From germline, CDR1 is SEHNR and CDR2 FQNEAQ (reference sequence). The CDR3, as DNA: TGTGCCAGCAGCCCAGGGACTAGCGGGGGGCTTTACAATGAGCAGTTCTTC. Protein product: CASSPGTSGGLYNEQFF.

The chain is built from TRBV5-1 and TRBJ2-7, with D perhaps matching TRBD1 (6 bases). V lost 4 bases to trimming and J lost 2 bases, with 13 bases between them. Germline-derived CDR1 and CDR2 are SGHRS and YFSETQ. CDR3 size: 14 residues. The chain's CDR3 is CASSRLRTAYEQYF. The CDR3 DNA reads TGCGCCAGCAGCAGACTGAGGACAGCCTACGAGCAGTACTTC.

The J gene is TRBJ1-5, the V gene TRBV19; 10 bases align to TRBD1. CDR3 length equals 16 residues. The V and J ends lost 6 bases and 2 bases, in that order; junction bases with no gene match: 7. Germline lookup yields CDR1 LNHDA and CDR2 SQIVND (reference sequence). The CDR3 DNA is TGTGCCAGTAGAAAGACAGGGGGCATGGGCAATCAGCCCCAGCATTTT. This translates into CASRKTGGMGNQPQHF. The full variable domain, in which reference TRBV19 and TRBJ1-5 provide the parts outside the CDR3, is DGGITQSPKYLFRKEGQNVTLSCEQNLNHDAMYWYRQDPGQGLRLIYYSQIVNDFQKGDIAEGYSVSREKKESFPLTVTSAQKNPTAFYLCASRKTGGMGNQPQHFGDGTRLSIL.

The chain carries TRBV7-6 and TRBJ2-2; TRBD2 is a possible D gene (6 bases). The CDR3 contains 16 residues. V was pared by 5 bases and J by 1 base, with 14 bases between. Germline-derived CDR1 and CDR2 are SGHVS and FNYEAQ. CDR3 nucleotide sequence: TGTGCCAGCAGCAGCTCTGGGGGGAAGAACACCGGGGAGCTGTTTTTT. It translates to CASSSSGGKNTGELFF. Supplemented by reference TRBV7-6 and TRBJ2-2, the full variable domain reads GAGVSQSPRYKVTKRGQDVALRCDPISGHVSLYWYRQALGQGPEFLTYFNYEAQQDKSGLPNDRFSAERPEGSISTLTIQRTEQRDSAMYRCASSSSGGKNTGELFFGEGSRLTVL.